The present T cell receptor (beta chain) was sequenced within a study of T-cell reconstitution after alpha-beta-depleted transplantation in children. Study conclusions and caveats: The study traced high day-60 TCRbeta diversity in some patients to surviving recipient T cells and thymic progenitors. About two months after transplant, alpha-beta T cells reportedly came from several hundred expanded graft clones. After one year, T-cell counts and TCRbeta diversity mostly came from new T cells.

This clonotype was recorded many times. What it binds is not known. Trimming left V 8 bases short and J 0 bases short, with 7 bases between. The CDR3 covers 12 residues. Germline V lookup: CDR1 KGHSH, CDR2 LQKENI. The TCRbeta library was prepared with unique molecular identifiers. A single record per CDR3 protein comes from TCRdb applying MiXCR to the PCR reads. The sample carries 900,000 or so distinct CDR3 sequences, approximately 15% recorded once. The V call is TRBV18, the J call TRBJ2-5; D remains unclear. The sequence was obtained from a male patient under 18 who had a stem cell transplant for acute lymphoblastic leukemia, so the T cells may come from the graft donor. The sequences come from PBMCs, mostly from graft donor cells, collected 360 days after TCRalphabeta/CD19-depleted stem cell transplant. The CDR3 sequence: CASSTYQETQYF. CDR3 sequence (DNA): TGTGCCAGCAGTACCTACCAAGAGACCCAGTACTTC.